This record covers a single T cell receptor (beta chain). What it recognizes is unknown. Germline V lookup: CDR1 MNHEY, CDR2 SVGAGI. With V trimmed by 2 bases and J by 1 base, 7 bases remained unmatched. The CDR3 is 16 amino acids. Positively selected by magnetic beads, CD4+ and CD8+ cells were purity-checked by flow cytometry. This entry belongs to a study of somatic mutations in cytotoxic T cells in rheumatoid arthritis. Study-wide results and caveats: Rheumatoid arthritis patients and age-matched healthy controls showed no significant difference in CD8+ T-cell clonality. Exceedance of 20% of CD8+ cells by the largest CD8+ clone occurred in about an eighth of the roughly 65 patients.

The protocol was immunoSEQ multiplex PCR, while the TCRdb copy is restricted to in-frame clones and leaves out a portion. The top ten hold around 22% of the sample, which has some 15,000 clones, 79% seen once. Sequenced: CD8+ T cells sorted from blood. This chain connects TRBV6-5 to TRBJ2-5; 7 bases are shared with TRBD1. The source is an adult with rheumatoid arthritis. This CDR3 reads CASSYALTGFQETQYF. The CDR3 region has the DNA TGTGCCAGCAGTTACGCCTTGACAGGGTTCCAAGAGACCCAGTACTTC.